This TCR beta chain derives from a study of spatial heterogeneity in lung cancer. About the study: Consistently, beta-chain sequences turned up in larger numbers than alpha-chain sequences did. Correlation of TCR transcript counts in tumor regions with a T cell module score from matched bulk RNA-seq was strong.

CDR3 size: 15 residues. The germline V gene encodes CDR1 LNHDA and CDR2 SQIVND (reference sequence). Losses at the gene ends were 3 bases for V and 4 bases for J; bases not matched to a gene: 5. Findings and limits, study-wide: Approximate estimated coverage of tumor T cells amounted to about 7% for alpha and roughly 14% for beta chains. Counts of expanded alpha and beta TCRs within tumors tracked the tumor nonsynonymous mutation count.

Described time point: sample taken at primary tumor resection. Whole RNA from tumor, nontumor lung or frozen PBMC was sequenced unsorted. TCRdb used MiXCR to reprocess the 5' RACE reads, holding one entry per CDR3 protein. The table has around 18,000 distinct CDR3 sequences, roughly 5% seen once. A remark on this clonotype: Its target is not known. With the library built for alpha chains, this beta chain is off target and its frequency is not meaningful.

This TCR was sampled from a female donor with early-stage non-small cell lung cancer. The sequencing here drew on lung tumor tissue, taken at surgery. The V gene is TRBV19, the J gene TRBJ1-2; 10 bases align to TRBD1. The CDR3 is CASSMGTGEVYGYTF. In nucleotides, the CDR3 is TGTGCCAGTAGTATGGGGACAGGGGAGGTCTATGGCTACACCTTC. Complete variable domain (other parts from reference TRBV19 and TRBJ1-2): DGGITQSPKYLFRKEGQNVTLSCEQNLNHDAMYWYRQDPGQGLRLIYYSQIVNDFQKGDIAEGYSVSREKKESFPLTVTSAQKNPTAFYLCASSMGTGEVYGYTFGSGTRLTVV.